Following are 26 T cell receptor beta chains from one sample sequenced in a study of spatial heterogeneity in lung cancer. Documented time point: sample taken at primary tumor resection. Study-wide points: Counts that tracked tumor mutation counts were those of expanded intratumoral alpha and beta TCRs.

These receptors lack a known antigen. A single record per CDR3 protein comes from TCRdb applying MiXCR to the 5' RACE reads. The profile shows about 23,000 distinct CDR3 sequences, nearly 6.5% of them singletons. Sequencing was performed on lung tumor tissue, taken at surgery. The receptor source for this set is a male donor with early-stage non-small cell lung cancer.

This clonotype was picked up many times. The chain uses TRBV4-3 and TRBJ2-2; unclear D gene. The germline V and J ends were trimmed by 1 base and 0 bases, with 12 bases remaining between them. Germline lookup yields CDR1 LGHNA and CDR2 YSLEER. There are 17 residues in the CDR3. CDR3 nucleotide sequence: TGCGCCAGCAGCCAAGCCCCAACACTCGCGAACACCGGGGAGCTGTTTTTT. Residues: CASSQAPTLANTGELFF.

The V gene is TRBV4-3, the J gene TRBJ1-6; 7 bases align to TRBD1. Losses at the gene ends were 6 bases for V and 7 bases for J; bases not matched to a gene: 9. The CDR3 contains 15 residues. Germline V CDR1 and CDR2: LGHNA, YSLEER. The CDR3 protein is CASRVSGTENSPLHF. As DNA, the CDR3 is TGCGCCAGCAGGGTTTCGGGGACAGAAAATTCACCCCTCCACTTT.

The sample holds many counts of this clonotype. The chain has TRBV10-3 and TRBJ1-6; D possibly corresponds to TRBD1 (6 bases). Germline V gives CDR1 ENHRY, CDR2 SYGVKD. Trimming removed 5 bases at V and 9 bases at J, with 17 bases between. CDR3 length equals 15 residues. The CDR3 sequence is CAISYREKGSSPLHF. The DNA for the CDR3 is TGTGCCATCAGTTACAGGGAGAAGGGAAGTTCACCCCTCCACTTT.

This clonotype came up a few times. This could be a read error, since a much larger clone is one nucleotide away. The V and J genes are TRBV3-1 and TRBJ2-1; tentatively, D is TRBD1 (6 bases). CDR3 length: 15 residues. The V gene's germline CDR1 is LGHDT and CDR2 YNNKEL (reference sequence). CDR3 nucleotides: TGTGCCAACAGCCAAGGACAGCTAAACTACAATGAGCAGTTCTTC. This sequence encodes CANSQGQLNYNEQFF.

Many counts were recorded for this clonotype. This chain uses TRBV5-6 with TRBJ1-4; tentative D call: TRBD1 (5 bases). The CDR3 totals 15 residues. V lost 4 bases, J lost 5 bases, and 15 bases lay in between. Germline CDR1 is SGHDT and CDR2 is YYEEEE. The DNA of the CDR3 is TGTGCCAGCAGCGTCTCAGGGATTCGGAATGAAAAACTGTTTTTT. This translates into CASSVSGIRNEKLFF.

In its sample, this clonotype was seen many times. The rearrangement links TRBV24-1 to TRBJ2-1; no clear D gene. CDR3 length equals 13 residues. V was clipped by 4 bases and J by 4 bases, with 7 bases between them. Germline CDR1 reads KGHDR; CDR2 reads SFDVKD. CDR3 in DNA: TGTGCCACCAGTGAACCACCTTACAATGAGCAGTTCTTC. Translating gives CATSEPPYNEQFF.

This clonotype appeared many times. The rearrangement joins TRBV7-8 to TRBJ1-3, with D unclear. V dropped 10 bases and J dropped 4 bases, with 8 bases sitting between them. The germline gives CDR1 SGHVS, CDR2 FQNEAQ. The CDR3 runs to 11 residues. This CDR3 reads CAIGVGNTIYF. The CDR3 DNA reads TGTGCCATCGGAGTAGGAAACACCATATATTTT.

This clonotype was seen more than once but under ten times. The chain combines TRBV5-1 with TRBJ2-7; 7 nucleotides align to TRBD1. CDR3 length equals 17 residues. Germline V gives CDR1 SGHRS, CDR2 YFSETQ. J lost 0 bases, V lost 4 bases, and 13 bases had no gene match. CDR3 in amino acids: CASSRESGTAVSYEQYF. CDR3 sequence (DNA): TGCGCCAGCAGCCGAGAATCCGGGACAGCGGTCTCCTACGAGCAGTACTTC.

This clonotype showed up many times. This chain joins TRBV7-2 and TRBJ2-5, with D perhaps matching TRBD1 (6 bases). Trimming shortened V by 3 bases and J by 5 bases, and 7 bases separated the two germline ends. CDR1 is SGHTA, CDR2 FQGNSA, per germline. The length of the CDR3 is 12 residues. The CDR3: CASSFDRETQYF. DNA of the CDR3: TGTGCCAGCAGCTTCGACAGGGAGACCCAGTACTTC.

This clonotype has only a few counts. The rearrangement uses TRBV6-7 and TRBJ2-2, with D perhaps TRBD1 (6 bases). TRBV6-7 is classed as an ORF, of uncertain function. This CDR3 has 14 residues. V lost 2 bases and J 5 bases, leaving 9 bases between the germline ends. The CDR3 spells CASSYLGQTGELFF. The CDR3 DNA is TGTGCCAGCAGTTACCTAGGACAGACCGGGGAGCTGTTTTTT.

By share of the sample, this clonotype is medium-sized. DNA of the CDR3: TGTGCCAGCACAAGGCTGGTACAGGGAAAAGGAAAACTGTTTTTT. The encoded protein is CASTRLVQGKGKLFF. The rearrangement joins TRBV6-5 to TRBJ1-4, with D tentatively TRBD1 (6 bases). The V gene lost 7 bases and the J gene lost 10 bases, with 22 bases spanning the gap. The germline CDR1 and CDR2 sequences are MNHEY and SVGAGI. This CDR3 has 15 residues.

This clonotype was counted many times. CDR3 protein: CASTDPSGIEQFF. CDR3 nucleotide sequence: TGTGCCAGTACCGATCCTAGCGGGATTGAGCAGTTCTTC. The chain couples TRBV19 to TRBJ2-1, with 9 bases identical to TRBD2. This CDR3 comprises 13 residues. Per germline, CDR1 LNHDA and CDR2 SQIVND (reference sequence). The V and J ends lost 7 bases and 9 bases, in that order; junction bases with no gene match: 7. The variable domain in full, with the rest retrieved from reference TRBV19 and TRBJ2-1, is DGGITQSPKYLFRKEGQNVTLSCEQNLNHDAMYWYRQDPGQGLRLIYYSQIVNDFQKGDIAEGYSVSREKKESFPLTVTSAQKNPTAFYLCASTDPSGIEQFFGPGTRLTVL.

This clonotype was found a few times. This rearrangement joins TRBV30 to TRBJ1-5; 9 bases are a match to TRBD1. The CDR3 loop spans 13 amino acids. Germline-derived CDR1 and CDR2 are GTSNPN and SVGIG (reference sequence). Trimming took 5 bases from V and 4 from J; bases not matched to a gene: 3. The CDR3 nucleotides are TGTGCCTGGGCCGGACAGGGGAATCAGCCCCAGCATTTT. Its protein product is CAWAGQGNQPQHF.

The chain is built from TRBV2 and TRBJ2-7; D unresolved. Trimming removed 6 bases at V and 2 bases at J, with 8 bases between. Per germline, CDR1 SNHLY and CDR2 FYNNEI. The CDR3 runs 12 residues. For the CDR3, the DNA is TGTGCCAGCAGCGTCTGGACCTACGAGCAGTACTTC. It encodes CASSVWTYEQYF.

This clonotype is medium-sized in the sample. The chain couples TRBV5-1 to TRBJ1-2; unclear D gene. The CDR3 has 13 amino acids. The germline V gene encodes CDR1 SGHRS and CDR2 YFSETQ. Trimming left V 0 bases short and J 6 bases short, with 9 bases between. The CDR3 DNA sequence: TGCGCCAGCAGCTTGGGCAGGTTCAATGGCTACACCTTC. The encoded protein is CASSLGRFNGYTF.

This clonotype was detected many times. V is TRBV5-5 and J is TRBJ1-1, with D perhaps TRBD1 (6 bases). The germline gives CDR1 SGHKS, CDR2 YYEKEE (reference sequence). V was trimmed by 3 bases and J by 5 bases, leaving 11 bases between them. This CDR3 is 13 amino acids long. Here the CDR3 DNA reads TGTGCCAGCAGCTCCAGGGGTGGGACTGAAGCTTTCTTT. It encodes CASSSRGGTEAFF.

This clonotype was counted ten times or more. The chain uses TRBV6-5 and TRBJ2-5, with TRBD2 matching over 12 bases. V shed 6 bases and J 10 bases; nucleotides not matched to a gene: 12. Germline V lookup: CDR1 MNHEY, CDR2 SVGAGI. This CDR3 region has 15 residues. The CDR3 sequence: CASSRTSGALAGQYF. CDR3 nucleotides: TGTGCCAGCAGCCGGACTAGCGGGGCCTTGGCGGGCCAGTACTTC.

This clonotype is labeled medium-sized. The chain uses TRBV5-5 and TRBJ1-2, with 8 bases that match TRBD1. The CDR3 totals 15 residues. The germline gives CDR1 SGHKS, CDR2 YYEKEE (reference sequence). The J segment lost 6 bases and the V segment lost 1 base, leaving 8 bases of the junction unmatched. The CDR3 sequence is CASSLLAGGANGYTF. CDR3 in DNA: TGTGCCAGCAGCTTGCTGGCAGGGGGCGCCAATGGCTACACCTTC.

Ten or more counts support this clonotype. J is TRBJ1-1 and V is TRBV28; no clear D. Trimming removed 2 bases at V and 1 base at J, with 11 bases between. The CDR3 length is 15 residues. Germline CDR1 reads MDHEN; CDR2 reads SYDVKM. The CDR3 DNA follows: TGTGCCAGCAGTTTAGGATACCCAGGGAACACTGAAGCTTTCTTT. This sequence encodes CASSLGYPGNTEAFF.

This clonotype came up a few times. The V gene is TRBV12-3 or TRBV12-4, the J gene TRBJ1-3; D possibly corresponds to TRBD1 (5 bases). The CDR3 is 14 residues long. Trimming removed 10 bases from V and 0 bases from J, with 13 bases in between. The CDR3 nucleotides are TGTGCCACTACCGGGGACCACTCTGGAAACACCATATATTTT. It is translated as CATTGDHSGNTIYF.

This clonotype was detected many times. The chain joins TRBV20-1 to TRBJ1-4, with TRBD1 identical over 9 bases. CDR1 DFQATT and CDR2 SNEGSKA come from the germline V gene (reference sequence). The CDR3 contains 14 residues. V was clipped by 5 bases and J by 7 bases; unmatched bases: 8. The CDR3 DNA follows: TGCAGTGCTGAACAGGGGGCGGGGAGTGAAAAACTGTTTTTT. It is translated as CSAEQGAGSEKLFF.

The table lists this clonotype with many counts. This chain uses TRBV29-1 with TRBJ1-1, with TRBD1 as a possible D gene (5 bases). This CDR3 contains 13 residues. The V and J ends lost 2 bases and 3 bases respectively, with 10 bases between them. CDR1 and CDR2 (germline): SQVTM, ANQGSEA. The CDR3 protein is CSVESGLYTEAFF. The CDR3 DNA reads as TGCAGCGTTGAATCAGGGTTGTACACTGAAGCTTTCTTT.

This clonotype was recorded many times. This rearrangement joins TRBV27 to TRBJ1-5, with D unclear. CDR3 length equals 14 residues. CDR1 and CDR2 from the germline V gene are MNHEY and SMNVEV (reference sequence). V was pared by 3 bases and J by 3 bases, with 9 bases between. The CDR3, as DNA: TGTGCCAGCAGTTTTGGAGGGCCCAATCAGCCCCAGCATTTT. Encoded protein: CASSFGGPNQPQHF.

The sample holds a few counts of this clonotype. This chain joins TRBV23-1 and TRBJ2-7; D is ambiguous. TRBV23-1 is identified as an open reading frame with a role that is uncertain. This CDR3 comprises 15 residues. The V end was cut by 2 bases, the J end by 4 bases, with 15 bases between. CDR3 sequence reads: CASSQRVLEQYEQYF. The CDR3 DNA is TGCGCCAGCAGTCAAAGGGTACTCGAACAATACGAGCAGTACTTC.

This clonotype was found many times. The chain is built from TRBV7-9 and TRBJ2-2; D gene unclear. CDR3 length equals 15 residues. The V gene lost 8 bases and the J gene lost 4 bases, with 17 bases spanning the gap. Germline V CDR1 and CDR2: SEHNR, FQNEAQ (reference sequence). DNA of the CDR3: TGTGCCAGCGGTGCACCCTGGGCCACCACCGGGGAGCTGTTTTTT. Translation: CASGAPWATTGELFF.

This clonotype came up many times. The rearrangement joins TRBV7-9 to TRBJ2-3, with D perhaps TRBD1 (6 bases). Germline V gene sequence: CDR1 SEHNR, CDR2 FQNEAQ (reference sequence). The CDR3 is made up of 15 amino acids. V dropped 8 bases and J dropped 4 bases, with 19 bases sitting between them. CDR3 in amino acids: CASLGLTGLPDTQYF. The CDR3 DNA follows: TGTGCCAGCCTAGGATTGACAGGACTCCCAGATACGCAGTATTTT.